This TCR beta chain was sequenced in a study of T cell responses to AZD1222 COVID-19 vaccine. Study-level points and caveats: The donors showed a predominance of white British ancestry and of females, with possible underestimation of clonal diversity.

In regard to this clone: Antigen: not known.

The study pooled second doses at about 4 or about 12 weeks. TCRdb's copy holds only in-frame clones and misses some; the assay was immunoSEQ multiplex PCR. The profile shows approximately 96,000 clones, more than 70% of them singletons. The receptor's source is an adult who received the AZD1222 COVID-19 vaccine. The input for sequencing was peripheral blood, taken 28 days after the second AZD1222 dose.

The CDR3 protein is CASSPPGLAGSGELFF. CDR3 sequence (DNA): TGTGCCAGCTCACCGCCGGGACTAGCGGGATCCGGGGAGCTGTTTTTT. The rearrangement joins TRBV18 to TRBJ2-2; 13 nucleotides agree with TRBD2. Germline assignment: CDR1 KGHSH and CDR2 LQKENI. This CDR3 is 16 amino acids long. Trimming cost V 3 bases and J 6 bases; bases outside gene matches: 4.